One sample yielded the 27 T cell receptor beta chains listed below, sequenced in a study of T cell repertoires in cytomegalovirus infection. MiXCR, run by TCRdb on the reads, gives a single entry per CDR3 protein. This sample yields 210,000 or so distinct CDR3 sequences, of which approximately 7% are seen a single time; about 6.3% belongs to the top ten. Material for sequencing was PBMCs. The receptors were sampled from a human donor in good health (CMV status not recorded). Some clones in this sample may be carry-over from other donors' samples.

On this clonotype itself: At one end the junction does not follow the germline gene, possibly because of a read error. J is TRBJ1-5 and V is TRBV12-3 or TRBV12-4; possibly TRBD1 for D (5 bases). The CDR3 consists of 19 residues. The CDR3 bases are TGTGCCAGCAGGCCGGTAAAGGGGTTGGGTGGGTATAGCAATCAGCCCCATCATTTT. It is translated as CASRPVKGLGGYSNQPHHF.

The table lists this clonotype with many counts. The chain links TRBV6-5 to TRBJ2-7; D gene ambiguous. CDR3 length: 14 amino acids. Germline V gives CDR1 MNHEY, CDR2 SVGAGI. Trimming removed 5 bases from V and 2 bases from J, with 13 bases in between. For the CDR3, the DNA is TGTGCCAGCAGTCCCGGTTACAGTCCCTACGAGCAGTACTTC. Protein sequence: CASSPGYSPYEQYF.

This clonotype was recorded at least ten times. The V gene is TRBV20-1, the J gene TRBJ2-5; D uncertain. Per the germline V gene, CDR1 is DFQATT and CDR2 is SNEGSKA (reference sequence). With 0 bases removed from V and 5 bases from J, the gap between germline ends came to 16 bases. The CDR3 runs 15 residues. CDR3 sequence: CSARDYRDRGETQYF. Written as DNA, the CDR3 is TGCAGTGCTAGAGATTATCGAGATCGTGGGGAGACCCAGTACTTC.

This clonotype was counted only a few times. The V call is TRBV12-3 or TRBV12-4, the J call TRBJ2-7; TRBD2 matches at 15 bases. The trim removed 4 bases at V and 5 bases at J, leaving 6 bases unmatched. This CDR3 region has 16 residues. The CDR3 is CASSSWTSGGADEQYF. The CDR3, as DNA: TGTGCCAGCAGTTCGTGGACTAGCGGGGGGGCGGACGAGCAGTACTTC.

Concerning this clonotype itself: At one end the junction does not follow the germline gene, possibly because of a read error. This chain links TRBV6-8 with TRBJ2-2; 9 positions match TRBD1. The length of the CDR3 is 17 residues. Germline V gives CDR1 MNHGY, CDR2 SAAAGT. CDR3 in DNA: TGTGCCAGCGGTCTTTCGGGACAGGGTTCGAACACCGGGGAGCTGTTATTT. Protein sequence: CASGLSGQGSNTGELLF.

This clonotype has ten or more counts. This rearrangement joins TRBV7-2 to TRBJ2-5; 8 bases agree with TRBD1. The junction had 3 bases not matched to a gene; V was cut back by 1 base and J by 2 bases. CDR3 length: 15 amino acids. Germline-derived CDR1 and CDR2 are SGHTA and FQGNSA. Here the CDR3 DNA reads TGTGCCAGCAGCTTAGGCCGGACAGGGCAAGAGACCCAGTACTTC. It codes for CASSLGRTGQETQYF.

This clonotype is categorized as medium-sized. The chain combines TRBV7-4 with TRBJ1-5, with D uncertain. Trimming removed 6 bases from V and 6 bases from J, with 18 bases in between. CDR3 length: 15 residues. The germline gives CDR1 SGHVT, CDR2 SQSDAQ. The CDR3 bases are TGTGCCAGCAGGACGTACTGGAGGCACGGTCAGCCCCAGCATTTT. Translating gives CASRTYWRHGQPQHF.

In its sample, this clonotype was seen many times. DNA of the CDR3: TGCGCCAGCAGCTTGAAGACCTTCAATGAAAAACTGTTTTTT. Its protein product is CASSLKTFNEKLFF. J is TRBJ1-4 and V is TRBV5-1, with D uncertain. V was clipped by 1 base and J by 5 bases, with 9 bases between them. The CDR3 is made up of 14 amino acids. Germline assignment: CDR1 SGHRS and CDR2 YFSETQ.

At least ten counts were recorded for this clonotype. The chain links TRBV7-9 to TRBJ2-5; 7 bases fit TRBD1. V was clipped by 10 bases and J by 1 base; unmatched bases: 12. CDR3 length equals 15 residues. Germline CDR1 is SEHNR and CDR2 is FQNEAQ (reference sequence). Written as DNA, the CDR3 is TGTGCCAATGGAGACAGGGTCGGACCCCAAGAGACCCAGTACTTC. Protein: CANGDRVGPQETQYF.

The CDR3 DNA reads TGTGCCAGCAGCTTTACAGGGAACCATAGCAATCAGCCCCAGCATTTT. Its protein product is CASSFTGNHSNQPQHF. V and J are TRBV7-9 and TRBJ1-5; maybe TRBD1 (6 bases). Germline V gene data show CDR1 as SEHNR and CDR2 as FQNEAQ (reference sequence). The CDR3 sequence is 16 residues long. V dropped 3 bases and J dropped 0 bases, with 12 bases sitting between them.

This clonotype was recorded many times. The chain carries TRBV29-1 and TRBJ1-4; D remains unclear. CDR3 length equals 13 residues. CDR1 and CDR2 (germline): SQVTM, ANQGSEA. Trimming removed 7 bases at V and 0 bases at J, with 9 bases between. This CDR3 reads CSGSTSTNEKLFF. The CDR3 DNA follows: TGCAGCGGTAGCACATCAACTAATGAAAAACTGTTTTTT.

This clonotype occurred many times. The CDR3 sequence is CASSLGPTVSGNTIYF. The CDR3, as DNA: TGTGCCAGCAGCTTGGGGCCGACAGTCTCTGGAAACACCATATATTTT. V is TRBV7-2 and J is TRBJ1-3, with TRBD1 as a possible D gene (5 bases). The CDR3 length is 16 residues. V lost 3 bases and J lost 0, with 12 bases in between. From germline, CDR1 is SGHTA and CDR2 FQGNSA.

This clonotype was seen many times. DNA for the CDR3: TGCGCCAGCAGTCGATACAGGGGTTGCAATCAGCCCCAGCATTTT. Translated, it gives CASSRYRGCNQPQHF. This chain uses TRBV23-1 with TRBJ1-5; 7 nucleotides align to TRBD1. TRBV23-1 is flagged as an ORF with uncertain function. Trimming removed 4 bases from V and 2 bases from J; junction bases left unmatched: 5. CDR3 length equals 15 residues.

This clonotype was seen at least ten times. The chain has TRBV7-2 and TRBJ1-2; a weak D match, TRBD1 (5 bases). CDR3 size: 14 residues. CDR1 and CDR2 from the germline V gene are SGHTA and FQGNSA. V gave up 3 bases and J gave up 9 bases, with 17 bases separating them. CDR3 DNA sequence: TGTGCCAGCAGCTTCTTCGGCAGGGAAGCAAGCTACACCTTC. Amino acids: CASSFFGREASYTF.

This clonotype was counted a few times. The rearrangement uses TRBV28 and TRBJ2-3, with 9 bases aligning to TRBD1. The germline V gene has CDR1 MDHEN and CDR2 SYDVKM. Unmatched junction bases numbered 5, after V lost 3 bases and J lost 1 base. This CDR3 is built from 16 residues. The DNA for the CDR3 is TGTGCCAGCAGTTTGCATGGGACAGGGCGCACAGATACGCAGTATTTT. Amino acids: CASSLHGTGRTDTQYF.

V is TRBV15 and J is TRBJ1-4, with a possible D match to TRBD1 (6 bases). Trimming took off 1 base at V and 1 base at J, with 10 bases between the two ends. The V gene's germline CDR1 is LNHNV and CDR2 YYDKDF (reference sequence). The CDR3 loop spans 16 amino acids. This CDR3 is CATSRARGLTNEKLFF. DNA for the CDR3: TGTGCCACCAGCAGAGCTAGGGGGTTAACTAATGAAAAACTGTTTTTT.

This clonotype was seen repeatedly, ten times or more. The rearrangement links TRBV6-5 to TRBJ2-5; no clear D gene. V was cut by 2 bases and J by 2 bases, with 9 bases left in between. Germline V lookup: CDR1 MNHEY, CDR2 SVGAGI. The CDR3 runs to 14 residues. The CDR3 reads CASSYEHRQETQYF. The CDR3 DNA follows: TGTGCCAGCAGTTACGAACACCGTCAAGAGACCCAGTACTTC.

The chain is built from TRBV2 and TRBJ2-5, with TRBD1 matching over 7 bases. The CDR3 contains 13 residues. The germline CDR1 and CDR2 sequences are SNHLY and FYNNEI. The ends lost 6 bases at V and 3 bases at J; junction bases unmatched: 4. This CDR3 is CASSDRVEETQYF. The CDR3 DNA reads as TGTGCCAGCAGCGACAGGGTCGAAGAGACCCAGTACTTC. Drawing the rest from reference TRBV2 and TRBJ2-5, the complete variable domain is EPEVTQTPSHQVTQMGQEVILRCVPISNHLYFYWYRQILGQKVEFLVSFYNNEISEKSEIFDDQFSVERPDGSNFTLKIRSTKLEDSAMYFCASSDRVEETQYFGPGTRLLVL.

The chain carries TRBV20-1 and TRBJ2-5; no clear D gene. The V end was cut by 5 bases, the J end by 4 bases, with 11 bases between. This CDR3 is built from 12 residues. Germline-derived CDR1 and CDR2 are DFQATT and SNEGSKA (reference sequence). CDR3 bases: TGCAGTGCTGAGCCCCAAAGAGAGACCCAGTACTTC. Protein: CSAEPQRETQYF.

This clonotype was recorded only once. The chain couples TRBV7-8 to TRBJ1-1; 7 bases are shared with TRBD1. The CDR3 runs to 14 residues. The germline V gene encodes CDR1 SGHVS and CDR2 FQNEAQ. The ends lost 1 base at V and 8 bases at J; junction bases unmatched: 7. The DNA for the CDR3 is TGTGCCAGCAGCTTAGTTGGGACAGTTACCGAAGCTTTCTTT. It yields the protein CASSLVGTVTEAFF.

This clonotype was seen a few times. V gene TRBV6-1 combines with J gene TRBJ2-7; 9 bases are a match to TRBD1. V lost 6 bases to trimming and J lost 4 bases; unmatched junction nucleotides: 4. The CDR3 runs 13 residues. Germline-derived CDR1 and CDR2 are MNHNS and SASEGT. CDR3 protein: CASRGQGGYEQYF. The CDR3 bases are TGTGCCAGCAGGGGACAGGGAGGTTACGAGCAGTACTTC.

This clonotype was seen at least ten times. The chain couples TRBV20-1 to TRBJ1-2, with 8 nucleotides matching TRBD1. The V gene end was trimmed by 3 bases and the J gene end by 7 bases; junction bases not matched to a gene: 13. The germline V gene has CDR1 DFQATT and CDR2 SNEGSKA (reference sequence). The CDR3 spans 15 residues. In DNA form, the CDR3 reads TGCAGTGCTAGGGGGACAGGCTCGCAGCGGAGTGGCTACACCTTC. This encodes CSARGTGSQRSGYTF.

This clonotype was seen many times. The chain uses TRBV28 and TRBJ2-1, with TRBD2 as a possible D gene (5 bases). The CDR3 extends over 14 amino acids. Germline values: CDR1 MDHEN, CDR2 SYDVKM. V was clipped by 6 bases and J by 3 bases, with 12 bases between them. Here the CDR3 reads CASSPRVGYNEQFF. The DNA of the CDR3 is TGTGCCAGCAGCCCGAGGGTAGGCTACAATGAGCAGTTCTTC.

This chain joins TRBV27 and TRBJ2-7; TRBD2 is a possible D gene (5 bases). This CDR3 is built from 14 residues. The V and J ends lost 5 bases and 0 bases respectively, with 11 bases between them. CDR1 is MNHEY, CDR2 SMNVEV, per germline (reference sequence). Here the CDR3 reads CASSTTGSSYEQYF. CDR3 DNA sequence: TGTGCCAGCAGTACGACGGGGTCCTCCTACGAGCAGTACTTC.

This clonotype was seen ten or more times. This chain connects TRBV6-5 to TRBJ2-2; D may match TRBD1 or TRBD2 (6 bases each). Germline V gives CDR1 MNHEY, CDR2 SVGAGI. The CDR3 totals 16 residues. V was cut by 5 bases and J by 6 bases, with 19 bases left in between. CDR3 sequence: CASSIDRWTGAGELFF. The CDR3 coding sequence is TGTGCCAGCAGTATAGACAGGTGGACGGGGGCCGGGGAGCTGTTTTTT.

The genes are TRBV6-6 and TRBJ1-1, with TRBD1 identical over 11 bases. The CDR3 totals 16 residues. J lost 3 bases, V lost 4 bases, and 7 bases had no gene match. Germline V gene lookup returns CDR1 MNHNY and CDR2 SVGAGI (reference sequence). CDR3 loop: CASSWGTGGFHTEAFF. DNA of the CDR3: TGTGCCAGCAGTTGGGGGACAGGGGGTTTCCACACTGAAGCTTTCTTT.

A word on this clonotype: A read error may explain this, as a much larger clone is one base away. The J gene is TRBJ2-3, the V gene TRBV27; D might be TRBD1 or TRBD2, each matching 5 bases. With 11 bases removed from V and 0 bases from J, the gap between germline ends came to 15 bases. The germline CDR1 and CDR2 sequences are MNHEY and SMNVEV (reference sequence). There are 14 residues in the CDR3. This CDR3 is CAGKRGTSTDTQYF. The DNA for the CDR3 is TGTGCCGGCAAAAGAGGGACGAGCACAGATACGCAGTATTTT.